The entry below describes one T cell receptor beta chain. The sample is drawn from a study of blood T cell repertoires in COVID-19. On the study more broadly: Sites across the United States, Italy and Spain contributed samples from acute and convalescent COVID-19. T cells, B-cell-depleted T cells, or PBMCs provided the cDNA or gDNA that served as material.

Ages ranged from about 18 to 89 years, with residence in around 24 US areas. In the original workflow: Scientists estimated how many nucleated cells there were by amplifying reference gene primers. The protocol was immunoSEQ multiplex PCR, while the TCRdb copy is restricted to in-frame clones and leaves out a portion. The V and J calls and clone size come from that table; D and trimming were worked out from the DNA. The repertoire holds some 350,000 clones, with about 90% as singletons. The sequencing input was PBMCs or T cells enriched from blood (not recorded which). The source of this sequence is a man aged 25 to 40 who had recovered from COVID-19.

CDR3 nucleotides: TGTGCCAGCTCTCGGGGTTCGGGCTCGTTCTACGAGCAGTACTTC. It yields the protein CASSRGSGSFYEQYF. The chain has TRBV27 and TRBJ2-7, with D maybe TRBD2 (5 bases). This CDR3 contains 15 residues. Germline CDR1 MNHEY, CDR2 SMNVEV (reference sequence). The V end was cut by 8 bases, the J end by 3 bases, with 20 bases between.